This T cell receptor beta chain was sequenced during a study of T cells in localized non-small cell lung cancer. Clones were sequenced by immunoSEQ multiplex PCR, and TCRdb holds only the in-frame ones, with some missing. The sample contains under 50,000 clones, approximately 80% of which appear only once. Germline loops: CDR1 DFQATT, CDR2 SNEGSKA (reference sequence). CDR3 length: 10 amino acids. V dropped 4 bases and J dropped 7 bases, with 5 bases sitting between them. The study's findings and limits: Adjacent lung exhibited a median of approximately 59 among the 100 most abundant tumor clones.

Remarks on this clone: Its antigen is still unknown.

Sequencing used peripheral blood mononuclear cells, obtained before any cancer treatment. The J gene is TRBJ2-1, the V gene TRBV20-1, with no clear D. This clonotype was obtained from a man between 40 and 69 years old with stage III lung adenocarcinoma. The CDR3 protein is CSAIKNEQFF. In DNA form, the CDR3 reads TGCAGTGCTATAAAGAATGAGCAGTTCTTC.